The sample holds a few counts of the clone carrying this TCR beta chain. Its antigen is unknown. The record originates from a study of human T cells and chemical hapten exposure. The wider study: Per-sample TCR yields varied mainly from small pooled library volume differences. Study-wide results and limits: Following DPC sensitization, TCRs present above 1 in 1000 frequency showed no change.

Under the authors' procedure: Samples contained a median of 95,638 TCRs, with a range of about 23,224 to 700,000. TCRdb re-called the RACE reads through MiXCR, storing one row per CDR3 protein. The authors' filters were not applied to this entry. The table lists tens of thousands of distinct CDR3 sequences, about 7.2% of them singletons. Time point noted: healthy volunteer bleed at 2 weeks. Someone pulled total RNA out of unfractionated whole blood. With 2 bases clipped from V and 4 bases from J, the junction kept 12 bases outside the gene matches. This CDR3 spans 16 amino acids. The V gene's germline CDR1 is SGHRS and CDR2 YFSETQ.

The receptor's source is a human donor in good health. Some clones in this sample may be carry-over from other donors' samples. The chain links TRBV5-1 to TRBJ2-7, with 7 bases matching TRBD2. Material: whole blood. The CDR3 DNA reads TGCGCCAGCAGCTTCGGGACCCCGGGAGGAAGGTACGAGCAGTACTTC. Amino acids: CASSFGTPGGRYEQYF. Together with reference TRBV5-1 and TRBJ2-7, the CDR3 gives the full variable domain: KAGVTQTPRYLIKTRGQQVTLSCSPISGHRSVSWYQQTPGQGLQFLFEYFSETQRNKGNFPGRFSGRQFSNSRSEMNVSTLELGDSALYLCASSFGTPGGRYEQYFGPGTRLTVT.